The 25 T cell receptor beta chains given below trace back to one sample, sequenced in a study of CD8+ T cells in alopecia areata (dated by TCRdb to the late 2010s). Receptor amplification or capture employed the immunoSEQ multiplex PCR assay. RNA was extracted from all samples and reverse transcribed into cDNA as template for TCR sequencing. The table comes from immuneACCESS by way of TCRdb, which keeps in-frame sequences with V and J called. Part of the clones is missing from these tables; in studies checked, under half for an unresolved V gene and the rest for unknown reasons. The data for this sample show 250,000 or so clones, each detected more than once. Jointly, the top ten make up 1.2% of the sample. Cells from pooled mouse cutaneous lymph nodes were stained for CD4, CD8alpha, NKG2D, NKG2ACE and other markers and then sorted on a BD Influx. The sequencing input was CD4+ T cells sorted from a lymph node. The receptors derive from a C3H/HeJ mouse with alopecia areata. This strain possesses the MHC haplotype H2-k.

With respect to this clone: Germline and genes here are mouse. The DNA ends 4 residues before the CDR3 does, and the rest of the CDR3 is filled in from the germline J gene. The gene calls are TRBV17 and TRBJ2-7, with 11 bases that match TRBD2. The germline CDR1 and CDR2 sequences are MNHDT and YYDKIL. The CDR3 covers 14 residues. The CDR3 sequence is CASSKTGGGYEQYF. The CDR3 bases that were read are TGTGCTAGCAGCAAGACTGGGGGGGGATAT.

As concerns this clone: Gene names are mouse gene names. The read halts 4 residues ahead of the CDR3 end, with the missing end drawn from the germline J gene. Distinct nucleotide sequences in the sample also encode this CDR3. The genes are TRBV1 and TRBJ2-5; the match to TRBD2 covers 8 bases. The V gene's germline CDR1 is NSQYPW and CDR2 LRSPGD (reference sequence). The trim removed 3 bases at V and 3 bases at J, leaving 2 bases unmatched. CDR3 length: 14 amino acids. CDR3 protein: CTCSADWVQDTQYF. Incomplete CDR3 DNA: TGCACCTGCAGTGCGGACTGGGTTCAAGAC.

Only a few counts were recorded for this clone. The gene symbols are mouse symbols. Read data end 4 residues before the CDR3 end; the end is taken from the germline J gene. The chain employs TRBV5 and TRBJ2-5; D possibly corresponds to TRBD1 (7 bases). CDR3 length: 15 amino acids. Germline V lookup: CDR1 LGHNA, CDR2 YNLKQL (reference sequence). CDR3: CASSQVGAGGDTQYF. CDR3 bases read: TGTGCCAGCAGCCAAGTGGGGGCAGGGGGAGAC.

For this clone: These gene names are mouse names. The sequence runs out 4 residues before the end of the CDR3; the remainder is reconstructed from the germline J gene. Other nucleotide sequences from this sample produce the same CDR3. The chain combines TRBV1 with TRBJ2-3; D gene uncertain. CDR1 and CDR2 (germline): NSQYPW, LRSPGD (reference sequence). The CDR3 spans 14 residues. Trimming left V 3 bases short and J 0 bases short, with 7 bases between. The CDR3 here is CTCSAVSSAETLYF. The DNA read from the CDR3 is TGCACCTGCAGTGCCGTCAGTAGTGCAGAA.

This clone was seen a handful of times. Genes here carry mouse names. The read halts 4 residues ahead of the CDR3 end, with the missing end drawn from the germline J gene. This chain joins TRBV5 and TRBJ2-5; D is perhaps TRBD2 (6 bases). CDR3 length: 14 residues. The V and J ends lost 1 base and 2 bases respectively, with 7 bases between them. Germline assignment: CDR1 LGHNA and CDR2 YNLKQL (reference sequence). CDR3 bases read: TGTGCCAGCAGCCAAGTGGGGGTCCAAGAC. It yields the protein CASSQVGVQD. The full CDR3 reads CASSQVGVQDTQYF.

This clone appeared many times. Here the gene names and germline are mouse. The missing CDR3 end, 4 residues past where the read stops, is filled in from the germline J gene. V gene TRBV17 combines with J gene TRBJ1-1; D is ambiguous. This CDR3 is built from 11 residues. CDR1 is MNHDT and CDR2 is YYDKIL in the germline V gene. The sequenced part of the CDR3 DNA is TGTGCTAGCAGTAAAGCAGCA. It translates to CASSKAA. The complete CDR3 sequence is CASSKAAEVFF.

This clone was counted a few times. The genes and germline here are from mouse. The read ends 4 residues before the CDR3 terminus; that terminus is restored from the germline J gene. The V gene is TRBV31, the J gene TRBJ2-7, with TRBD2 matching 7 bases. The CDR3 is 14 residues long. Germline V CDR1 and CDR2: GKSSPN, SITVG. Trimming at V came to 0 bases and at J to 2 bases, leaving 4 bases not matched to a gene. Partial CDR3 DNA: TGTGCCTGGAGTCTGGGACTGCCTACCTAT. As protein: CAWSLGLPTY. The whole CDR3 is CAWSLGLPTYEQYF.

Note on this clone: The gene names given are mouse names. The CDR3 extends 4 residues past the end of the read, so its final part is completed from the germline J gene. Other nucleotide sequences in the sample specify the same CDR3. The V and J genes are TRBV13-1 and TRBJ2-1; 9 bases map to TRBD1. The germline CDR1 and CDR2 sequences are NSHNY and SYGAGN. This CDR3 has 13 amino acids. Unmatched junction bases numbered 0, after V lost 5 bases and J lost 3 bases. CDR3 region: CASRDRGYAEQFF. The DNA read from the CDR3 is TGTGCCAGCAGGGACAGGGGCTATGCT.

This clone has more than one count but fewer than ten. The gene names given are mouse names. Incomplete CDR3 DNA: TGTGCCAGCAGTGATGCAGGCAGGGGAGACACCGGG. Translation gives CASSDAGRGDTG. The full CDR3 sequence reads CASSDAGRGDTGQLYF. The V call is TRBV13-1, the J call TRBJ2-2; TRBD1 is a possible D gene (6 bases). With the read ending 4 residues before the CDR3 end, the germline J gene is used to fill in that end. The CDR3 totals 16 residues. The V end was cut by 0 bases, the J end by 3 bases, with 12 bases between. Germline lookup yields CDR1 NSHNY and CDR2 SYGAGN.

About this clone itself: All gene names here are mouse names. The CDR3 end falls 4 residues outside the read, so it is completed with the germline J gene. V gene TRBV5 combines with J gene TRBJ1-1, with 7 bases identical to TRBD1. The V segment lost 5 bases and the J segment 3 bases; nucleotides outside the gene matches: 6. The CDR3 totals 14 residues. Per germline, CDR1 LGHNA and CDR2 YNLKQL (reference sequence). Incomplete CDR3 DNA: TGTGCCAGCAGCAGAGACAGGGACCACACA. Translation gives CASSRDRDHT. The whole CDR3 is CASSRDRDHTEVFF.

This clone came up a few times. Mouse germline and gene names are used. Other DNA sequences in this sample translate to the same CDR3. The CDR3 here is CASSDRSSYNSPLYF. Partial CDR3 DNA: TGTGCCAGCAGTGATCGCAGTTCCTATAATTCGCCC. The chain uses TRBV13-3 and TRBJ1-6; D not certain. Sequencing ends 3 residues short of the CDR3 end; the germline J gene provides the rest. TRBJ1-6 is identified as an open reading frame with a role that is uncertain. Germline lookup yields CDR1 NNHDY and CDR2 SYVADS. This CDR3 region has 15 residues. V lost 1 base and J 0 bases, leaving 5 bases between the germline ends.

This clone was counted a few times. Gene names and germline refer to mouse. The read falls 4 residues short of the CDR3 end, and the missing part is taken from the germline J gene. This sample also contains other DNA sequences that code for the same CDR3. The chain recombines TRBV13-2 with TRBJ2-1; 7 positions match TRBD1. V lost 5 bases and J lost 4; bases outside the gene matches: 3. The V gene's germline CDR1 is NNHNN and CDR2 SYGAGS (reference sequence). The CDR3 length is 13 residues. CDR3 DNA, as far as it was read: TGTGCCAGCGGAGGGACAGAATATGCT. Protein: CASGGTEYA. In full, the CDR3 reads CASGGTEYAEQFF.

There are a few counts of this clone. Mouse germline and gene names are used. The CDR3 extends 4 residues past the end of the read, so its final part is completed from the germline J gene. The chain combines TRBV19 with TRBJ2-2, with 7 bases matching TRBD2. Germline V gene data show CDR1 as FNHDT and CDR2 as SITEND (reference sequence). The J segment lost 1 base and the V segment lost 3 bases, leaving 3 bases of the junction unmatched. The CDR3 spans 15 residues. The sequenced part of the CDR3 DNA is TGTGCCAGCAGTACCGACTGGGTAAACACCGGG. Translation gives CASSTDWVNTG. The whole CDR3 sequence is CASSTDWVNTGQLYF.

Only a few counts were recorded for this clone. Mouse germline and gene names are used. The read ends 4 residues before the CDR3 terminus; that terminus is restored from the germline J gene. The genes are TRBV31 and TRBJ2-2, with a tentative D call TRBD2 (6 bases). The V end lost 3 bases, the J end lost 1 base, and 9 bases lay between the germline ends. Germline CDR1 reads GKSSPN; CDR2 reads SITVG. This CDR3 comprises 14 residues. The sequenced part of the CDR3 DNA is TGTGCCTGGAGCACGACTGGAAACACCGGG. It specifies CAWSTTGNTG. The complete CDR3 protein is CAWSTTGNTGQLYF.

Comments on this clone: The listed genes are named as in mouse. Sequencing ends 4 residues short of the CDR3 end; the germline J gene provides the rest. The chain has TRBV19 and TRBJ2-1; D possibly corresponds to TRBD1 (6 bases). The CDR3 length is 14 residues. Germline V gene sequence: CDR1 FNHDT, CDR2 SITEND (reference sequence). The V end lost 2 bases, the J end lost 3 bases, and 9 bases lay between the germline ends. The CDR3 loop is CASSMGHPYAEQFF. The part of the CDR3 DNA that was read is TGTGCCAGCAGTATGGGACATCCCTATGCT.

This clone was observed a few times. Germline and genes here are mouse. The CDR3 end falls 4 residues outside the read, so it is completed with the germline J gene. This chain connects TRBV19 to TRBJ2-2; D not resolved. CDR3 length: 13 amino acids. V lost 2 bases and J 3 bases, leaving 5 bases between the germline ends. Germline CDR1 FNHDT, CDR2 SITEND (reference sequence). CDR3 amino acids: CASSISDTGQLYF. The covered CDR3 bases are TGTGCCAGCAGTATCTCCGACACCGGG. Filled out from reference TRBV19 and TRBJ2-2, the complete variable domain reads GGIITQTPKFLIGQEGQKLTLKCQQNFNHDTMYWYRQDSGKGLRLIYYSITENDLQKGDLSEGYDASREKKSSFSLTVTSAQKNEMAVFLCASSISDTGQLYFGEGSKLTVL.

Notes on this clone: Each gene name is a mouse one. The CDR3 extends 4 residues past the end of the read, so its final part is completed from the germline J gene. V usage is TRBV13-3 and J usage is TRBJ2-1; 9 bases map to TRBD1. The CDR3 extends over 15 amino acids. V lost 0 bases to trimming and J lost 6 bases; unmatched junction nucleotides: 4. The germline V gene has CDR1 NNHDY and CDR2 SYVADS. The part of the CDR3 DNA that was read is TGTGCCAGCAGTGATGCGAGGACAGGGGCTGCT. This sequence encodes CASSDARTGAA. The full-length CDR3 reads as CASSDARTGAAEQFF.

This clone was counted a few times. Mouse gene names apply. CDR3 region: CASSSYRSSAETLYF. The sequenced part of the CDR3 DNA is TGTGCCAGCAGTTCTTACAGATCTAGTGCAGAA. The rearrangement joins TRBV19 to TRBJ2-3; D remains ambiguous. The CDR3 end is not reached by the read, which stops 4 residues before it; the germline J gene fills it in. Germline V gives CDR1 FNHDT, CDR2 SITEND (reference sequence). Between the trimmed V and J ends, which lost 4 bases and 0 bases, there was a span of 12 bases. The CDR3 has 15 residues. Full variable domain (remainder filled in from reference TRBV19 and TRBJ2-3): GGIITQTPKFLIGQEGQKLTLKCQQNFNHDTMYWYRQDSGKGLRLIYYSITENDLQKGDLSEGYDASREKKSSFSLTVTSAQKNEMAVFLCASSSYRSSAETLYFGSGTRLTVL.

Details on this clone: Genes and germline are mouse. The missing CDR3 end, 4 residues past where the read stops, is filled in from the germline J gene. Distinct nucleotide sequences in the sample also encode this CDR3. J is TRBJ2-1 and V is TRBV13-2, with TRBD2 identical over 9 bases. This CDR3 has 14 residues. Germline CDR1 is NNHNN and CDR2 is SYGAGS (reference sequence). Unmatched junction bases numbered 0, after V lost 2 bases and J lost 3 bases. CDR3 bases read: TGTGCCAGCGGTGAACTGGGGGGCTATGCT. Protein: CASGELGGYA. From start to end, the CDR3 is CASGELGGYAEQFF.

This clone came up a few times. The listed genes are named as in mouse. The sequence runs out 4 residues before the end of the CDR3; the remainder is reconstructed from the germline J gene. The chain combines TRBV13-1 with TRBJ2-3; maybe TRBD2 (6 bases). The V gene lost 0 bases and the J gene lost 0 bases, with 8 bases spanning the gap. Germline V gene data show CDR1 as NSHNY and CDR2 as SYGAGN. The CDR3 has 15 amino acids. The part of the CDR3 DNA that was read is TGTGCCAGCAGTGATGACTGGGCTAGTGCAGAA. Translated, it gives CASSDDWASAE. The entire CDR3 reads CASSDDWASAETLYF.

In regard to this clone: All gene names here are mouse names. The missing CDR3 end, 3 residues past where the read stops, is filled in from the germline J gene. The chain recombines TRBV26 with TRBJ1-6; D may be TRBD1 (6 bases). TRBJ1-6 counts as an open reading frame of uncertain function. The CDR3 extends over 17 amino acids. Trimming cost V 2 bases and J 0 bases, with 11 bases left between them. The germline V gene encodes CDR1 KGHPV and CDR2 FQNQEV (reference sequence). Incomplete CDR3 DNA: TGTGCCAGCAGTCTGCCACAGGGACCTTCCTATAATTCGCCC. This codes for CASSLPQGPSYNSP. The full-length CDR3 reads as CASSLPQGPSYNSPLYF.

On this clone itself: Genes and germline come from the mouse. Sequencing ends 4 residues short of the CDR3 end; the germline J gene provides the rest. Other DNA sequences in the sample encode the same CDR3. V and J are TRBV13-1 and TRBJ2-1; 11 bases line up with TRBD1. CDR3 length equals 14 residues. Germline V gives CDR1 NSHNY, CDR2 SYGAGN. V dropped 6 bases and J dropped 4; count of bases not matched to a gene: 3. The covered CDR3 bases are TGTGCCAGCACCGGACAGGGGGCTTATGCT. It yields the protein CASTGQGAYA. The complete CDR3 protein is CASTGQGAYAEQFF.

This clone showed up just a few times. Gene names denote mouse genes. The read halts 4 residues ahead of the CDR3 end, with the missing end drawn from the germline J gene. The rearrangement joins TRBV5 to TRBJ2-3, with no clear D. Trimming shortened V by 0 bases and J by 0 bases, and 7 bases separated the two germline ends. The CDR3 runs to 15 residues. The germline V gene has CDR1 LGHNA and CDR2 YNLKQL (reference sequence). CDR3 protein: CASSQDQPSAETLYF. The CDR3 bases that were read are TGTGCCAGCAGCCAAGATCAGCCTAGTGCAGAA.

Concerning this clone itself: The genes are named according to mouse. The CDR3 region is CASSDRLGGSSAETLYF. The DNA read from the CDR3 is TGTGCCAGCAGTGATCGGCTGGGGGGCTCTAGTGCAGAA. This chain joins TRBV13-1 and TRBJ2-3, with 8 bases matching TRBD2. The CDR3 is cut off 4 residues early in the read; its end comes from the germline J gene. The CDR3 loop spans 17 amino acids. Trimming at V came to 1 base and at J to 0 bases, leaving 7 bases not matched to a gene. In germline, CDR1 is NSHNY, CDR2 SYGAGN.

On this clone: Mouse germline and gene names are used. The CDR3 end is not reached by the read, which stops 3 residues before it; the germline J gene fills it in. This sample also contains other DNA sequences that code for the same CDR3. The rearrangement joins TRBV31 to TRBJ1-6, with D perhaps matching TRBD1 (5 bases). TRBJ1-6 is labeled an ORF, and its function is uncertain. The CDR3 spans 12 residues. With 0 bases removed from V and 8 bases from J, the gap between germline ends came to 5 bases. Germline CDR1 is GKSSPN and CDR2 is SITVG. The CDR3 bases that were read are TGTGCCTGGAGTCTGGGGGATTCGCCC. It is translated as CAWSLGDSP. The whole CDR3 sequence is CAWSLGDSPLYF.